A single sample is the source of the 3 T cell receptor beta chains below, sequenced in a study of T cells in narcolepsy. Here immunoSEQ multiplex PCR was the method, and the copy in TCRdb shows in-frame clones only, minus some. The sample yields tens of thousands of clones, approximately 60% seen once. Sequences were obtained from memory (CD45RA-) CD4+ T cells from blood. The source is a human donor in good health.

This chain joins TRBV11-2 and TRBJ2-1; a possible D gene is TRBD2 (5 bases). V was clipped by 2 bases and J by 9 bases, with 14 bases between them. The germline gives CDR1 SGHAT, CDR2 FQNNGV. The CDR3 contains 14 residues. Here the CDR3 DNA reads TGTGCCAGCAGCTTACGGGGATACAGAGGTGAGCAGTTCTTC. Translated: CASSLRGYRGEQFF.

The chain carries TRBV29-1 and TRBJ1-6; TRBD1 agrees at 7 bases. CDR1 is SQVTM and CDR2 is ANQGSEA in the germline V gene. The trim removed 5 bases at V and 7 bases at J, leaving 5 bases unmatched. This CDR3 has 13 residues. The CDR3 is CSVLTGKNSPLHF. In DNA, the CDR3 is TGCAGCGTTCTGACAGGGAAGAATTCACCCCTCCACTTT.

The chain employs TRBV19 and TRBJ2-3, with TRBD1 matching 9 bases. This CDR3 is built from 16 residues. Germline loops: CDR1 LNHDA, CDR2 SQIVND (reference sequence). The J segment lost 1 base and the V segment lost 5 bases, leaving 7 bases of the junction unmatched. CDR3 loop: CASSPRTGVGTDTQYF. The CDR3 DNA is TGTGCCAGTAGTCCGAGGACAGGGGTGGGCACAGATACGCAGTATTTT.